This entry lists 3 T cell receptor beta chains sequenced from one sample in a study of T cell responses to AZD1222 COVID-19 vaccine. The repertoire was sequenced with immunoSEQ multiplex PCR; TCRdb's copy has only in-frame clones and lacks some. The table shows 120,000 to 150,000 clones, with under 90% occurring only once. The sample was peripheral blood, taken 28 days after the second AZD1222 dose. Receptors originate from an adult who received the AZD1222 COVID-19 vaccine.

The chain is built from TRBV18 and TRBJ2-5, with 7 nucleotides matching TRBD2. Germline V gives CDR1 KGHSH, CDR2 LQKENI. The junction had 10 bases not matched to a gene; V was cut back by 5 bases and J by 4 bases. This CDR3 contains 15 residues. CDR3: CASSSTSATGETQYF. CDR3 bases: TGTGCCAGCTCATCAACTAGCGCCACGGGAGAGACCCAGTACTTC.

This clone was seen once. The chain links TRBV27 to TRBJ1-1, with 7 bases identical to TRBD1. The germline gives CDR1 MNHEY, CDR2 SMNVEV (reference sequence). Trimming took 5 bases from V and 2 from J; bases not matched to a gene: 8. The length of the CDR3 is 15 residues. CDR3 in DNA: TGTGCCAGCAGTGCCCGACAGGGTCCAAACACTGAAGCTTTCTTT. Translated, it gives CASSARQGPNTEAFF.

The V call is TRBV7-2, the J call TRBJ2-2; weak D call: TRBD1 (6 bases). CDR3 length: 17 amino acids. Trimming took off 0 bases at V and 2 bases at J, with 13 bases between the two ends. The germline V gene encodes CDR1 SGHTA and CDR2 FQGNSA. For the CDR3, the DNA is TGTGCCAGCAGCTTAGCTCCCTCGGGACATAACACCGGGGAGCTGTTTTTT. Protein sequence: CASSLAPSGHNTGELFF.